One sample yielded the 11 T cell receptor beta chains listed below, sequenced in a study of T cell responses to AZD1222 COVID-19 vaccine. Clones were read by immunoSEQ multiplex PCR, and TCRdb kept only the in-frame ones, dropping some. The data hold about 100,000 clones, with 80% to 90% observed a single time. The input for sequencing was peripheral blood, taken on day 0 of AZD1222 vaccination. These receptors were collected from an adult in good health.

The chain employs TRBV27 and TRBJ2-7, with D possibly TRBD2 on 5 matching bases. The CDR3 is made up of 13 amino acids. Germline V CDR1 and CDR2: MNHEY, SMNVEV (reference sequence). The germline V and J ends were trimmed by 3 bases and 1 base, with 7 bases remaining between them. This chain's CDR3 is CASSFSGSYEQYF. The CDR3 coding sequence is TGTGCCAGCAGTTTTTCGGGGTCCTACGAGCAGTACTTC.

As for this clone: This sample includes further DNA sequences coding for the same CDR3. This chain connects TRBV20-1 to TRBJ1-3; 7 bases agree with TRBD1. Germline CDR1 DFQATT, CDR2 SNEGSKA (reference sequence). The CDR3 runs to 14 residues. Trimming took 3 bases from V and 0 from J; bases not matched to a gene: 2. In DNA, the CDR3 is TGCAGTGCTAGTCAGGGGGACTCTGGAAACACCATATATTTT. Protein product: CSASQGDSGNTIYF.

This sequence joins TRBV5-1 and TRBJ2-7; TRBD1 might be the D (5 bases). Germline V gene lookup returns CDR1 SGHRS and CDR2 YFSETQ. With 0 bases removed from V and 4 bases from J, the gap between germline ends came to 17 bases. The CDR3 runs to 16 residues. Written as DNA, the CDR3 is TGCGCCAGCAGCTTGGCGGGCGCAGGGCTAGGGTACGAGCAGTACTTC. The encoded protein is CASSLAGAGLGYEQYF.

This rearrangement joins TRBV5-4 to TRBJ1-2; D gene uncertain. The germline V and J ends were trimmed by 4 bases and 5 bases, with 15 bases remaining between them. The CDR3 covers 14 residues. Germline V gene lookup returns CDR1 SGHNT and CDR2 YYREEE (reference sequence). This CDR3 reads CASSPRGEVYGYTF. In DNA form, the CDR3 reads TGTGCCAGCAGCCCACGGGGTGAAGTTTATGGCTACACCTTC.

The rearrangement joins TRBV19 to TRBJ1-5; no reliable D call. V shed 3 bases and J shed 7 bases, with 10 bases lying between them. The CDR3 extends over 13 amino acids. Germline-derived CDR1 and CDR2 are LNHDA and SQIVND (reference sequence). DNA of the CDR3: TGTGCCAGTAGTATGGTGGCTGTCCAGCCCCAGCATTTT. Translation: CASSMVAVQPQHF.

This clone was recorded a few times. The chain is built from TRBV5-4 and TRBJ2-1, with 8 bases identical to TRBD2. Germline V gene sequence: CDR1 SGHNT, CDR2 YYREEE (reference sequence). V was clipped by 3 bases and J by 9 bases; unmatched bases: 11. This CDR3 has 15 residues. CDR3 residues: CASSSTSGKLGEQFF. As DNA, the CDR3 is TGTGCCAGCAGCTCCACTAGCGGAAAGCTCGGTGAGCAGTTCTTC.

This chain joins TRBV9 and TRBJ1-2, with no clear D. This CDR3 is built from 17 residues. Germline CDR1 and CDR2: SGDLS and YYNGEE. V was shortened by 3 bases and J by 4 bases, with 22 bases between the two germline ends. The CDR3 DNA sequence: TGTGCCAGCAGCGCCGCAAGATCCGCACAGTCAACCTATGGCTACACCTTC. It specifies CASSAARSAQSTYGYTF.

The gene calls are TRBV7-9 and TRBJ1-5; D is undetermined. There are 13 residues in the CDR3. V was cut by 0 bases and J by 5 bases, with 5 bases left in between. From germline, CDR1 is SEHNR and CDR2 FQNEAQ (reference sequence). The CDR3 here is CASSLAGDQPQHF. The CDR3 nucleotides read TGTGCCAGCAGCTTAGCCGGTGATCAGCCCCAGCATTTT.

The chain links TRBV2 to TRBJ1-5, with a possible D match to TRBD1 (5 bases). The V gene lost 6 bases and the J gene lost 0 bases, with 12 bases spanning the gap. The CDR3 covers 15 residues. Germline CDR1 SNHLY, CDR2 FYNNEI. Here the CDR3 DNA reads TGTGCCAGCAGCCTATCAGACAGTAGCAATCAGCCCCAGCATTTT. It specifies CASSLSDSSNQPQHF.

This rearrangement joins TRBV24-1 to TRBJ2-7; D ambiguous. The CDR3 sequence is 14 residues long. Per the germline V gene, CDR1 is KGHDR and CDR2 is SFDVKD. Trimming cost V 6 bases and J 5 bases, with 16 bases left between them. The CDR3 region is CATSIGTLTDEQYF. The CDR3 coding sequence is TGTGCCACCAGTATCGGCACCCTTACTGACGAGCAGTACTTC.

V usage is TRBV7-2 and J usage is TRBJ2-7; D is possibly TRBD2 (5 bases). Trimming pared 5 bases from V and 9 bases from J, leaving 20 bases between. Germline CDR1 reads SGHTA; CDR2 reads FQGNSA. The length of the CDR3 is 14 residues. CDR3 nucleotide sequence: TGTGCCAGCAGCCCACTACTCCCGGGTGCGGGGCAGTACTTC. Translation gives CASSPLLPGAGQYF.